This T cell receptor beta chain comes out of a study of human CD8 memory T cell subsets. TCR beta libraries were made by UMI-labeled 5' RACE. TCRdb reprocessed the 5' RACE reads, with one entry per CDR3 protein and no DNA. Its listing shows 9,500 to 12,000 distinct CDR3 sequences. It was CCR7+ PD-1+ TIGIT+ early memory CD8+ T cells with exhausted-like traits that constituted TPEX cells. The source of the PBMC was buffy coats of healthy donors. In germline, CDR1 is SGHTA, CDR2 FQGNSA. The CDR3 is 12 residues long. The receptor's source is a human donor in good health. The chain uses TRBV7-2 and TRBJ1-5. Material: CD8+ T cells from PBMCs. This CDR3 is CASSLVGQPQHF.